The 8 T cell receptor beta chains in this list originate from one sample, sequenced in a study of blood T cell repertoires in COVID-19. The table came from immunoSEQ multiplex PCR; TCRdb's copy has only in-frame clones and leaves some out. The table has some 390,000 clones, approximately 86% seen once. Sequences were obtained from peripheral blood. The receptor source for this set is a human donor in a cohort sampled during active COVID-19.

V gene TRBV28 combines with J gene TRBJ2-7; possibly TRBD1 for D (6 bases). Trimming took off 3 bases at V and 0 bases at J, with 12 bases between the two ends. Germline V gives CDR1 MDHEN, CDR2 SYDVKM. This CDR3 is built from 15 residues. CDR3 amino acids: CASSLGADRSYEQYF. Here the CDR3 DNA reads TGTGCCAGCAGTTTGGGGGCGGACCGCTCCTACGAGCAGTACTTC.

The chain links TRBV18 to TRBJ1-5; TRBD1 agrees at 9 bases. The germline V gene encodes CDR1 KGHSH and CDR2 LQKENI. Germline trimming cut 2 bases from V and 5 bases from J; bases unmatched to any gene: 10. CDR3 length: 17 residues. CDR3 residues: CASSPGSGTGPYQPQHF. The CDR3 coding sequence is TGTGCCAGCTCACCAGGTTCCGGGACAGGGCCATATCAGCCCCAGCATTTT.

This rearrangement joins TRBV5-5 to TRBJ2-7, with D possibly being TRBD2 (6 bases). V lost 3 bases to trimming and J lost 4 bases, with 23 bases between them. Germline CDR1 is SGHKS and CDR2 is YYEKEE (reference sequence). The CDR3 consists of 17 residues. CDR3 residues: CASSSRQPRAAGYEQYF. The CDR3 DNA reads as TGTGCCAGCAGCTCGCGACAGCCTAGAGCGGCGGGGTACGAGCAGTACTTC. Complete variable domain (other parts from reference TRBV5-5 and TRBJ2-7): DAGVTQSPTHLIKTRGQQVTLRCSPISGHKSVSWYQQVLGQGPQFIFQYYEKEERGRGNFPDRFSARQFPNYSSELNVNALLLGDSALYLCASSSRQPRAAGYEQYFGPGTRLTVT.

CDR3 DNA: TGTGCCAGCAATAATACCACAGGGGGTCGCAATCAGCCCCAGCATTTT. Its translation: CASNNTTGGRNQPQHF. The gene calls are TRBV28 and TRBJ1-5; 8 bases are a match to TRBD1. Germline lookup yields CDR1 MDHEN and CDR2 SYDVKM. The junction had 10 bases not matched to a gene; V was cut back by 7 bases and J by 2 bases. CDR3 length: 16 residues.

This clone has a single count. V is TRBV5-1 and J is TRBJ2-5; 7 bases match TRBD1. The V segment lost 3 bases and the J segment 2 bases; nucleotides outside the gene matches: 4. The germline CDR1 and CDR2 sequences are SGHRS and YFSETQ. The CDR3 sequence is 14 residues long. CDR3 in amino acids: CASSSGQLQETQYF. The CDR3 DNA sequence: TGCGCCAGCAGCTCGGGACAGCTACAAGAGACCCAGTACTTC.

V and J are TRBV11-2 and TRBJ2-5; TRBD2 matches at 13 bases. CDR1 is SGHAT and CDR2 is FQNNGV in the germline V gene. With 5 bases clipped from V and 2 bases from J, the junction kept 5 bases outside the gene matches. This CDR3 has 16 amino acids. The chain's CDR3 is CASSVRTSGSQETQYF. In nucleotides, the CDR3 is TGTGCCAGCAGCGTCAGGACTAGCGGGAGTCAAGAGACCCAGTACTTC.

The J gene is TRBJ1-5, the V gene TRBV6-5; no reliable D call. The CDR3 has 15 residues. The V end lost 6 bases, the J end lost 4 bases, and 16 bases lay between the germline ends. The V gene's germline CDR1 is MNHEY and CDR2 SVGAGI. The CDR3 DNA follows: TGTGCCAGCAGACCCTGGAGCGGGCGGAATCAGCCCCAGCATTTT. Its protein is CASRPWSGRNQPQHF.

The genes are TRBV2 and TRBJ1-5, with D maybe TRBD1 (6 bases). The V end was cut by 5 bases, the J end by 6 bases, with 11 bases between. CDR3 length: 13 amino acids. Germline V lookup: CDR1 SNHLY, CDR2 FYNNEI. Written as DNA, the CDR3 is TGTGCCAGCAGTACCAGGGGCAGTCAGCCCCAGCATTTT. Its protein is CASSTRGSQPQHF.